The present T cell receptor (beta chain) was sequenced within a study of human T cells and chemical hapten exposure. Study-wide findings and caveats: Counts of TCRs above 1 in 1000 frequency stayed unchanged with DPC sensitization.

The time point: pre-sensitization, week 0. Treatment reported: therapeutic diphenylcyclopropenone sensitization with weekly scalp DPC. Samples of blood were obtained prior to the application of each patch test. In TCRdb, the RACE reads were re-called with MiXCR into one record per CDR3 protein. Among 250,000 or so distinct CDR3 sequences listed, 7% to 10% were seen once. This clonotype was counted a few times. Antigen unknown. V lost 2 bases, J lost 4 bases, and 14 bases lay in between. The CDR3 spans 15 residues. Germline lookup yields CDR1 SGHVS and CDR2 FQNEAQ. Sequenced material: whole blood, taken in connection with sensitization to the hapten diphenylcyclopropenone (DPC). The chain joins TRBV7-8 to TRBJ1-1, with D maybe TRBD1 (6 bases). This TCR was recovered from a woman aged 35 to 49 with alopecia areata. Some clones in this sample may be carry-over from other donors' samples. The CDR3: CASSLSEGGLTEAFF. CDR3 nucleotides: TGTGCCAGCAGCTTATCGGAGGGGGGGCTCACTGAAGCTTTCTTT.